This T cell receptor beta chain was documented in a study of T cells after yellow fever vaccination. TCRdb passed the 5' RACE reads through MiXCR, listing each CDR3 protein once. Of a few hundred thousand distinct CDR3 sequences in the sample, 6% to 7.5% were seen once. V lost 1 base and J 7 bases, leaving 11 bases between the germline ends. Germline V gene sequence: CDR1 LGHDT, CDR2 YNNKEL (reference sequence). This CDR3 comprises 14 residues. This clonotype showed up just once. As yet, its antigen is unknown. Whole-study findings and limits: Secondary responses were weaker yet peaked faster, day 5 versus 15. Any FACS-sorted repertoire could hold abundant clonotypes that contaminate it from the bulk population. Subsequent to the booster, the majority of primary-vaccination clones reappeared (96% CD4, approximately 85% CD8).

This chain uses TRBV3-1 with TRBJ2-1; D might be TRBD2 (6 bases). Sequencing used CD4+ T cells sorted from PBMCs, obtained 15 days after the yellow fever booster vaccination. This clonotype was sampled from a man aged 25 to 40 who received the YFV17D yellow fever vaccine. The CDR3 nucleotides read TGTGCCAGCAGCCAAGCCGGGACTGGTAATGAGCAGTTCTTC. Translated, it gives CASSQAGTGNEQFF.